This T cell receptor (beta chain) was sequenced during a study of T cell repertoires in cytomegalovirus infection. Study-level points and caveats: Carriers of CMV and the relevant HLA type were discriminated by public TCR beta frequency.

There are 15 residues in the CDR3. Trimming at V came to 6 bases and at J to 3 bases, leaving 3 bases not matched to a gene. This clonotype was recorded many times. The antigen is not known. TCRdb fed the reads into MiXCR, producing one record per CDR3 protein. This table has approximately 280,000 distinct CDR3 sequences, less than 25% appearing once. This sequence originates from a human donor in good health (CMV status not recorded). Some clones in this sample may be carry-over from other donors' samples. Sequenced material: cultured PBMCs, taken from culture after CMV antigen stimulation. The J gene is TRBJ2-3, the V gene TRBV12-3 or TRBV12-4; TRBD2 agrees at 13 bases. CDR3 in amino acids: CASRGTSGKTDTQYF. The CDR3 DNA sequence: TGTGCCAGCAGGGGGACTAGCGGGAAAACAGATACGCAGTATTTT.